These T cell receptor beta chains were read from a single sample in a study of blood T cell repertoires in COVID-19. Assay used: immunoSEQ multiplex PCR; TCRdb lists only in-frame clones, some missing. The repertoire holds some 160,000 clones, with roughly 80% as singletons. The sequenced sample consisted of PBMCs or T cells enriched from blood (not recorded which). These receptors all come from a woman aged 45-60 years who had recovered from COVID-19. The CDR3 runs from the conserved cysteine through the conserved F or W.

len	v_gene	j_gene	CDR3aa
14	TRBV7-2	TRBJ2-1	CASSPAGIRREQFF
15	TRBV27	TRBJ2-2	CASSSPGKGTGELFF
12	TRBV19	TRBJ2-1	CASSIRGAGEFF
15	TRBV5-6	TRBJ1-3	CASSLQRGSGNTIYF
14	TRBV11-3	TRBJ1-4	CASSWDSSSEKLFF
16	TRBV28	TRBJ2-4	CASSVGQQLAKNIQYF
16	TRBV11-2	TRBJ1-1	CASSLRGLEAGTEAFF
15	TRBV7-2	TRBJ1-4	CASSLVPGGNEKLFF
15	TRBV15	TRBJ2-2	CATSSFSVYTGELFF
12	TRBV12-3/TRBV12-4	TRBJ1-2	CASSPNFYGYTF
14	TRBV5-4	TRBJ2-5	CASSHDRGSETQYF
15	TRBV4-3	TRBJ2-2	CASSVGRADTGELFF
16	TRBV7-2	TRBJ2-1	CASSLFLRDSYNEQFF
14	TRBV6-6	TRBJ1-1	CASSPPTGFTEAFF
14	TRBV7-2	TRBJ1-2	CASSTPDRKDSYTF
14	TRBV18	TRBJ1-1	CASSHDRMGTEAFF
13	TRBV19	TRBJ1-4	CASKEGFNEKLFF
12	TRBV28	TRBJ2-7	CASSPSSYEQYF
11	TRBV10-3	TRBJ1-2	CAIPGTDGYTF
14	TRBV7-2	TRBJ1-6	CASSLDRGSSPLHF
14	TRBV4-1	TRBJ2-2	CASSSPGRTGELFF
15	TRBV24-1	TRBJ1-2	CATSDAPGSNYGYTF
16	TRBV6-1	TRBJ2-5	CAHSGLAALGGETQYF
15	TRBV3-1/TRBV3-2	TRBJ1-2	CASSQDHKGAGGYTF
14	TRBV9	TRBJ2-7	CASSDSGSGYEQYF
13	TRBV28	TRBJ2-1	CASSPDMFNEQFF
14	TRBV27	TRBJ2-1	CASRPRLGGNEQFF
15	TRBV4-1	TRBJ1-2	CASSQDQGALHGYTF
14	TRBV7-2	TRBJ1-6	CASTEQGRNSPLHF
14	TRBV3-1/TRBV3-2	TRBJ1-5	CASSQEGGRQPQHF
11	TRBV7-2	TRBJ2-7	CASSYMYEQYF
15	TRBV5-1	TRBJ2-2	CASRSAGPNTGELFF
15	TRBV7-9	TRBJ2-5	CASSSPGTVRETQYF
12	TRBV29-1	TRBJ1-2	CSVGQDNYGYTF
13	TRBV18	TRBJ1-1	CASSPGTGTEAFF
12	TRBV3-1/TRBV3-2	TRBJ1-2	CASSQGQYGYTF
13	TRBV2	TRBJ1-5	CASRVRSNQPQHF
14	TRBV28	TRBJ1-1	CASRESNLNTEAFF
14	TRBV7-2	TRBJ1-5	CASSPQGRNQPQHF
13	TRBV2	TRBJ2-7	CASSKREGYEQYF
13	TRBV27	TRBJ2-7	CASSPLTGYEQYF
11	TRBV6-5	TRBJ1-1	CASSKGFEAFF
14	TRBV6-5	TRBJ2-5	CASSYGGREETQYF
15	TRBV4-3	TRBJ1-1	CASSQEDRPNTEAFF
13	TRBV29-1	TRBJ1-2	CSVASRGRDGYTF
12	TRBV7-9	TRBJ2-2	CASSLLIGELFF
13	TRBV5-4	TRBJ1-2	CASSLAGGDGYTF